Below, 23 T cell receptor beta chains from the same sample are listed, as sequenced in a study of T cells in Graves' hyperthyroidism and ophthalmopathy (dated by TCRdb to between 2018 and 2021). Libraries were prepared through multiplex PCR. Sequenced on an Illumina HiSeq 2000. Amplification of TCR beta CDR3 regions was carried out from RNA transcripts. For the first round of RT-PCR on the TCR CDR3, the HTBI primer set was used together with the Qiagen OneStep RT-PCR kit. TCRdb handled the public reads itself, with Q25 trimming in fastp and clone calling in MiXCR, and kept productive beta chains. Every CDR3 protein is listed once, alongside the most common genes and DNA of its rows. The sample yields approximately 640,000 distinct CDR3 sequences; about 18% were counted once. In total, the top ten clones hold roughly 15% of the sample. Sequencing was performed on blood. The receptors stem from a man between 45 and 60 years old with Graves' hyperthyroidism.

This clonotype showed up just a few times. Written as DNA, the CDR3 is TGTGCCTTGGACAGGAGGAACACCGGGGAGCTGTTTTTT. Protein product: CALDRRNTGELFF. The V gene is TRBV30, the J gene TRBJ2-2, with TRBD1 matching over 7 bases. The V segment lost 7 bases and the J segment 1 base; nucleotides outside the gene matches: 3. CDR3 length equals 13 residues. Germline assignment: CDR1 GTSNPN and CDR2 SVGIG (reference sequence).

This sequence joins TRBV15 and TRBJ2-3; 11 nucleotides agree with TRBD2. The CDR3 is 15 residues long. Germline V gene sequence: CDR1 LNHNV, CDR2 YYDKDF (reference sequence). Germline trimming cut 6 bases from V and 6 bases from J; bases unmatched to any gene: 8. In DNA form, the CDR3 reads TGTGCCACCAGAATAGCGGGAGGGCCAGGGGATACGCAGTATTTT. This encodes CATRIAGGPGDTQYF.

Details on this clonotype: A read error may be the cause here, since a much bigger clone is one base away. V usage is TRBV19 and J usage is TRBJ1-6; D might be TRBD1 (5 bases). With 9 bases removed from V and 4 bases from J, the gap between germline ends came to 10 bases. Looked up from germline, CDR1 is LNHDA and CDR2 is SQIVND (reference sequence). This CDR3 has 13 residues. CDR3 sequence: CASSGRYNSPLHF. In nucleotides, the CDR3 is TGTGCCAGCTCGGGACGGTATAATTCACCCCTCCACTTT.

This clonotype occurred many times. V gene TRBV11-2 combines with J gene TRBJ1-1; 8 bases map to TRBD1. The CDR3 sequence is 15 residues long. Per the germline V gene, CDR1 is SGHAT and CDR2 is FQNNGV. V gave up 5 bases and J gave up 0 bases; unmatched junction bases: 5. CDR3 DNA: TGTGCCAGCAGCACCCGGACAGGGCTGAACACTGAAGCTTTCTTT. Amino acid sequence: CASSTRTGLNTEAFF.

The chain employs TRBV24-1 and TRBJ1-1, with a weak D call TRBD1 (6 bases). Germline V gene sequence: CDR1 KGHDR, CDR2 SFDVKD. This CDR3 has 15 amino acids. Trimming stripped 3 bases from V and 0 bases from J, with 10 bases between. The CDR3: CATSDGGTLNTEAFF. The CDR3, as DNA: TGTGCCACCAGTGATGGGGGGACACTGAACACTGAAGCTTTCTTT.

The genes are TRBV30 and TRBJ1-3; tentative D call: TRBD1 (5 bases). Germline CDR1 GTSNPN, CDR2 SVGIG (reference sequence). This CDR3 comprises 13 residues. Trimming removed 3 bases at V and 4 bases at J, with 10 bases between. In nucleotides, the CDR3 is TGTGCCTGGAGCCTGGGGGGGGGAAACACCATATATTTT. Translating gives CAWSLGGGNTIYF.

This clonotype was observed at least ten times. V and J are TRBV28 and TRBJ1-1; D uncertain. This CDR3 has 13 amino acids. V was trimmed by 4 bases and J by 3 bases, leaving 9 bases between them. Germline V lookup: CDR1 MDHEN, CDR2 SYDVKM. This CDR3 reads CASSSVEDTEAFF. As DNA, the CDR3 is TGTGCCAGCAGTTCAGTAGAGGACACTGAAGCTTTCTTT.

This chain connects TRBV7-2 to TRBJ1-2, with TRBD1 as a possible D gene (5 bases). The CDR3 runs 16 residues. Germline V gene sequence: CDR1 SGHTA, CDR2 FQGNSA. Trimming left V 4 bases short and J 3 bases short, with 18 bases between. The DNA for the CDR3 is TGTGCCAGCAGCTCGGGACCGACTATGAGGGACTATGGCTACACCTTC. This encodes CASSSGPTMRDYGYTF.

This clonotype was counted ten times or more. This rearrangement joins TRBV28 to TRBJ2-7; 10 positions agree with TRBD2. The CDR3 consists of 14 residues. Trimming removed 10 bases from V and 3 bases from J; junction bases left unmatched: 9. Germline assignment: CDR1 MDHEN and CDR2 SYDVKM. CDR3 DNA: TGTGCCACCAGAGGACTAGCGGAAATCTACGAGCAGTACTTC. This codes for CATRGLAEIYEQYF.

The table lists this clonotype with many counts. The V call is TRBV10-3, the J call TRBJ1-1; TRBD1 matches 7 bases. Germline values: CDR1 ENHRY, CDR2 SYGVKD. CDR3 length equals 14 residues. With V trimmed by 4 bases and J by 4 bases, 6 bases remained unmatched. The CDR3 protein is CAISATGVTTEAFF. CDR3 nucleotides: TGTGCCATCAGTGCCACAGGGGTTACCACTGAAGCTTTCTTT.

This sequence joins TRBV6-1 and TRBJ2-2, with no clear D. The CDR3 spans 14 residues. Germline loops: CDR1 MNHNS, CDR2 SASEGT. The V and J ends lost 6 bases and 1 base respectively, with 9 bases between them. CDR3 loop: CASRMAENTGELFF. CDR3 nucleotides: TGTGCCAGCAGGATGGCGGAGAACACCGGGGAGCTGTTTTTT.

The chain links TRBV6-1 to TRBJ1-6; D remains ambiguous. Germline V gene lookup returns CDR1 MNHNS and CDR2 SASEGT. This CDR3 comprises 15 residues. Trimming shortened V by 6 bases and J by 8 bases, and 17 bases separated the two germline ends. The CDR3 DNA reads TGTGCCAGCAGCCTCGGGCCTTTCTCAGATTCACCCCTCCACTTT. Translation: CASSLGPFSDSPLHF.

This clonotype was detected many times. The V call is TRBV5-1, the J call TRBJ2-1, with TRBD1 as a possible D gene (5 bases). V was trimmed by 0 bases and J by 6 bases, leaving 10 bases between them. Germline V lookup: CDR1 SGHRS, CDR2 YFSETQ. The CDR3 contains 14 residues. CDR3 amino acids: CASSLARVANEQFF. In DNA, the CDR3 is TGCGCCAGCAGCTTGGCCAGGGTCGCCAATGAGCAGTTCTTC.

This clonotype came up many times. The chain is built from TRBV30 and TRBJ2-3, with a tentative D call TRBD1 (6 bases). Per the germline V gene, CDR1 is GTSNPN and CDR2 is SVGIG (reference sequence). This CDR3 contains 13 residues. The germline V and J ends were trimmed by 2 bases and 3 bases, with 9 bases remaining between them. The CDR3 region has the DNA TGTGCCTGGAGTTTCAGGGGAACAGATACGCAGTATTTT. This encodes CAWSFRGTDTQYF.

This clonotype was observed at least ten times. The V call is TRBV24-1, the J call TRBJ2-2, with TRBD1 matching over 7 bases. This CDR3 is built from 17 residues. Germline assignment: CDR1 KGHDR and CDR2 SFDVKD. V shed 1 base, J shed 0 bases, and the junction held 4 bases outside the gene matches. The CDR3 here is CATSDFDRVANTGELFF. The CDR3 DNA reads as TGTGCCACCAGTGATTTCGACAGGGTTGCGAACACCGGGGAGCTGTTTTTT.

This clonotype was seen many times. The chain couples TRBV7-2 to TRBJ2-7, with 13 bases aligning to TRBD2. Germline CDR1 is SGHTA and CDR2 is FQGNSA. V gave up 4 bases and J gave up 5 bases; unmatched junction bases: 5. The CDR3 totals 15 residues. The DNA for the CDR3 is TGTGCCAGCAGCTCCAGACTAGCGGGAGGCGACGAGCAGTACTTC. Protein sequence: CASSSRLAGGDEQYF. Variable domain in full (rest from reference TRBV7-2 and TRBJ2-7): GAGVSQSPSNKVTEKGKDVELRCDPISGHTALYWYRQSLGQGLEFLIYFQGNSAPDKSGLPSDRFSAERTGGSVSTLTIQRTQQEDSAVYLCASSSRLAGGDEQYFGPGTRLTVT.

This clonotype was seen a few times. The rearrangement joins TRBV2 to TRBJ2-1; D is ambiguous. The CDR3 runs 12 residues. V was cut by 4 bases and J by 10 bases, with 11 bases left in between. Per the germline V gene, CDR1 is SNHLY and CDR2 is FYNNEI. CDR3 DNA: TGTGCCAGCAGTGGAGTCGGAAGGGAGCAGTTCTTC. Its protein is CASSGVGREQFF.

This clonotype was observed many times. The genes are TRBV7-3 and TRBJ2-7; 7 nucleotides match TRBD2. J was trimmed by 1 base and V by 2 bases; bases with no gene match: 5. This CDR3 spans 15 amino acids. CDR1 is SGHTA and CDR2 is FQGTGA in the germline V gene. The CDR3 loop is CASSLAAGWSYEQYF. The CDR3 nucleotides are TGTGCCAGCAGCTTAGCAGCGGGGTGGTCCTACGAGCAGTACTTC.

This sequence joins TRBV28 and TRBJ2-3; 7 bases match TRBD2. The CDR3 is 13 residues long. CDR1 MDHEN and CDR2 SYDVKM come from the germline V gene. The J segment lost 4 bases and the V segment lost 7 bases, leaving 5 bases of the junction unmatched. DNA of the CDR3: TGTGCCAGCAAGGCGGGGGAATCAGATACGCAGTATTTT. This encodes CASKAGESDTQYF.

This clonotype was counted many times. The DNA of the CDR3 is TGTGCCTGGGGACAGGGGGACTACGAGCAGTACTTC. Translation gives CAWGQGDYEQYF. V is TRBV30 and J is TRBJ2-7; 10 nucleotides align to TRBD1. Trimming cost V 5 bases and J 3 bases; bases outside gene matches: 1. CDR3 size: 12 residues. Germline values: CDR1 GTSNPN, CDR2 SVGIG (reference sequence). Full variable domain (missing parts from reference TRBV30 and TRBJ2-7): SQTIHQWPATLVQPVGSPLSLECTVEGTSNPNLYWYRQAAGRGLQLLFYSVGIGQISSEVPQNLSASRPQDRQFILSSKKLLLSDSGFYLCAWGQGDYEQYFGPGTRLTVT.

Ten or more counts support this clonotype. This chain connects TRBV5-1 to TRBJ2-7, with TRBD1 identical over 8 bases. Germline V gene lookup returns CDR1 SGHRS and CDR2 YFSETQ. This CDR3 is built from 14 residues. V was pared by 2 bases and J by 5 bases, with 6 bases of the junction left unmatched. The CDR3 DNA follows: TGCGCCAGCAGCTTAACGGACAGGGTCAACGAGCAGTACTTC. It yields the protein CASSLTDRVNEQYF.

This clonotype was counted ten times or more. This chain links TRBV6-2 or TRBV6-3 with TRBJ2-1, with D unresolved. There are 13 residues in the CDR3. V was cut by 6 bases and J by 3 bases, with 9 bases left in between. Germline V gives CDR1 MNHEY, CDR2 SVGEGT. The CDR3 region is CASSRRLYNEQFF. CDR3 bases: TGTGCCAGCAGCCGGAGACTCTACAATGAGCAGTTCTTC.

This clonotype occurred once. A read error may explain this, as a much larger clone is one base away. The J gene is TRBJ2-3, the V gene TRBV24-1; tentatively, D is TRBD1 (5 bases). Per germline, CDR1 KGHDR and CDR2 SFDVKD. CDR3 length equals 16 residues. The CDR3 protein is CATSDPYRLDTDTHYF. For the CDR3, the DNA is TGTGCCACCAGTGACCCCTACCGACTGGACACAGATACGCATTATTTT.